This entry concerns a single T cell receptor beta chain. Antigen: not known. The source of the sample is a study of T cells in tumors after PD-1 blockade. As for the study in general: No patient had prior checkpoint blockade, systemic immunosuppression, or radiotherapy within 4 weeks.

The method was immunoSEQ multiplex PCR; TCRdb's version includes in-frame clones alone and lacks a portion of them. This table has under 40,000 clones, 73% appearing once. General observations from the study: Blood contained about 38% of the tumor's TCR clonotypes.

V lost 2 bases, J lost 1 base, and 8 bases lay in between. Germline values: CDR1 MNHNS, CDR2 SASEGT. The CDR3 runs 14 residues. The sequenced sample was PBMCs, obtained after anti-PD-1 treatment. The rearrangement links TRBV6-1 to TRBJ1-2, with D perhaps TRBD1 (5 bases). The origin of this receptor is a human donor with basal cell carcinoma. The CDR3 sequence is CASSETQGNYGYTF. CDR3 sequence (DNA): TGTGCCAGCAGTGAAACCCAGGGTAACTATGGCTACACCTTC.